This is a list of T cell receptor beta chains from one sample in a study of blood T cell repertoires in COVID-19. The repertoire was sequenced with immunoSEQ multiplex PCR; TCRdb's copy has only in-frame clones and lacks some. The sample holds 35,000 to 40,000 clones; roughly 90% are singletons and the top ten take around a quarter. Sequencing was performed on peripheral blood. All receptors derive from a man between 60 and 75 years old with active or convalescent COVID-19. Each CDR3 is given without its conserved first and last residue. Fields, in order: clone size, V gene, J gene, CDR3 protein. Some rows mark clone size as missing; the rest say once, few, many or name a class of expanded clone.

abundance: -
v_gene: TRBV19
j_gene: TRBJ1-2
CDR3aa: ASSGSREVNYGYT

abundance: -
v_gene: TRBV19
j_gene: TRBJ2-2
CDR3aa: ASSIPIRGTSGELF

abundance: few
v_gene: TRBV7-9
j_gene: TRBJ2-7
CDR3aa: ASSSATGQY

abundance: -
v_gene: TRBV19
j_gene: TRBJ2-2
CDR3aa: ASSIEGRGGATGELF

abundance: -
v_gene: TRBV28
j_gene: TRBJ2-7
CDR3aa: ASSPTGGNYEQY

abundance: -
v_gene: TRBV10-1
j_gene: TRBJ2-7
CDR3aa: ASSGTETSYEQY

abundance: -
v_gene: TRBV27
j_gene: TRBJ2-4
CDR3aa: ASRADRVGNIQY

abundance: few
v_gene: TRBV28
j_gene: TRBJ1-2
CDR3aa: ASTKTNYGYT

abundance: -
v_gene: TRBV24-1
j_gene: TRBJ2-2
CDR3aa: ATSDLRQGDRTGELF

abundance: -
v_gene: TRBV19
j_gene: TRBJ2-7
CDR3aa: ASSIETGFQQY

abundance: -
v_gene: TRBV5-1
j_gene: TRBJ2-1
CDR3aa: ASSLFLATYNEQF

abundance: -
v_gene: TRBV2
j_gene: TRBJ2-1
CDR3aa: ASRDIGTKSLNEQF

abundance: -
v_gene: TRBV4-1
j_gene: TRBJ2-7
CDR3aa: ASSPRDRGLWEQY

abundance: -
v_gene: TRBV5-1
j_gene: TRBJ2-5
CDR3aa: ASSLGLAGSETQY

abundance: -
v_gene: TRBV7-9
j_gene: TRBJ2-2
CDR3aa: ASSLASGSGTGELF

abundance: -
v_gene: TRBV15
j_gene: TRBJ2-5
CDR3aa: ATSRALAAEGETQY

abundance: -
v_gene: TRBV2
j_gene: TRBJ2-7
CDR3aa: ASSEVPLGHEQY

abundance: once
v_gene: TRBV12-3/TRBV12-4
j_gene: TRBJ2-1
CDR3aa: ASSYGRGQF

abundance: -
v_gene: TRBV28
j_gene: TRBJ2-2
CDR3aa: ASSGQGTYTGELF

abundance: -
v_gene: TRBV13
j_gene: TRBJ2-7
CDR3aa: ASILAGGPYEQY

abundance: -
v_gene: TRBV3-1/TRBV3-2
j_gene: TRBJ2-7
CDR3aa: ASSQVSGRAVYEQY

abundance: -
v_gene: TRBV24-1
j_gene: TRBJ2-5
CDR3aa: ATSDLRGGTETQY

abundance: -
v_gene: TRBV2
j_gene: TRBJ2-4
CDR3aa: ASSGGTSGRDIQY

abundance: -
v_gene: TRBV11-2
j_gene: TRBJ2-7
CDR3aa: ASKRRSYEQY

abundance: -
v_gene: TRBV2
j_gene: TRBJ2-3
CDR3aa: ASSGEQSRASTDTQY

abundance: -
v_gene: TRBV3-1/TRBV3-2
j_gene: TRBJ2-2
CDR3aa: ASSQRTPANTGELF

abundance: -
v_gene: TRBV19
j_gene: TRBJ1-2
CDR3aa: ASSPGTGNGYT

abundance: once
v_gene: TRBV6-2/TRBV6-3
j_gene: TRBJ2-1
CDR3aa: ASSFRPRTSGDNEQF

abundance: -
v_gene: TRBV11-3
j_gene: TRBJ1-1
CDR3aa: ASSLQGPGTEAF

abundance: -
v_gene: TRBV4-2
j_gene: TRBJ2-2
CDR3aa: ASSPPAGTYNTGELF

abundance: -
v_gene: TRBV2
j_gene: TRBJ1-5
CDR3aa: ASSEYALPQH

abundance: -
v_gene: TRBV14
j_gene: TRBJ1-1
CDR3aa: ASSQELAGTEAF

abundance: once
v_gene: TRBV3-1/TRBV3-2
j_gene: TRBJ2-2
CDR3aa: ASSPRFLAGGNTGELF

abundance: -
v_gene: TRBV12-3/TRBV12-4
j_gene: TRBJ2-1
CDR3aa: ASSSRQEQF

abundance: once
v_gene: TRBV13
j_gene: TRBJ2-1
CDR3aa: ASSPPLRLREQF

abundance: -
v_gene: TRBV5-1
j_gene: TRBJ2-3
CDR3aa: ATRTGTSGTDTQY

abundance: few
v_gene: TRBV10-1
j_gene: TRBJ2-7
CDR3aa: ASSEGADDEQY

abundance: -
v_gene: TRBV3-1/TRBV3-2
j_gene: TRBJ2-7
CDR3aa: ASSQEGLARYEQY

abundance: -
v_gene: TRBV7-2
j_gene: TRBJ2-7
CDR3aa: ASSLLAGGAEQY

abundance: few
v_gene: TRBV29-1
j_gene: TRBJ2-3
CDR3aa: SGSSGGITDTQY

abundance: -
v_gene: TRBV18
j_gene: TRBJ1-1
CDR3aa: ASHEGANTEAF

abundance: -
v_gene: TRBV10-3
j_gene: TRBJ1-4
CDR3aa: ATRTGGEITNEKLF

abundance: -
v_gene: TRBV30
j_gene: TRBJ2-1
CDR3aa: AWGDIRPYNEQF

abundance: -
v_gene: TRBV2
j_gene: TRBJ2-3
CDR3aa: ASSQFPQTLSTDTQY

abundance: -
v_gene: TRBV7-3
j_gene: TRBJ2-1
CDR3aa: ASSLIVHEQF

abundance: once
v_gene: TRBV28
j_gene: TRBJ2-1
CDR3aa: ASSLTGGRAIEQF

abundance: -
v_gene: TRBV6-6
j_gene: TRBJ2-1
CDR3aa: ASKKTGTAYNEQF

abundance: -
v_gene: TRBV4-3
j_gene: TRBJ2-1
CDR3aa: ASSQVLADEQF